The TCR beta chain under discussion was sequenced for a study of blood T cell repertoires in COVID-19. Turning to the study itself: There were acute and convalescent COVID-19 samples, and they came from the United States, Italy and Spain.

TCRdb keeps only in-frame clones here, not all; method: immunoSEQ multiplex PCR. The sample lists 250,000 to 300,000 clones; 90% were seen once. CDR3 size: 15 residues. V was cut by 1 base and J by 3 bases, with 12 bases left in between. Germline assignment: CDR1 SGHAT and CDR2 FQNNGV. The rearrangement joins TRBV11-2 to TRBJ1-1; D possibly corresponds to TRBD1 (6 bases). This receptor was taken from a woman aged 30 to 39 who had recovered from COVID-19. Material: PBMCs or T cells enriched from blood (not recorded which). In DNA form, the CDR3 reads TGTGCCAGCAGCTTAGCCACAGGGATTGACACTGAAGCTTTCTTT. Its translation: CASSLATGIDTEAFF.